The T cell receptor (beta chain) under discussion was sequenced for a study of identical twins. The CDR3 is made up of 14 amino acids. Germline CDR1 reads DFQATT; CDR2 reads SNEGSKA (reference sequence). V was trimmed by 1 base and J by 8 bases, leaving 14 bases between them. Each CDR3 protein is one row after TCRdb ran MiXCR on the 5' RACE reads. The sample has 700,000 to 950,000 distinct CDR3 sequences, around 12% seen once. The study's findings and limits: Low generation probability was overrepresented in out-of-frame alpha sequences shared by twins. Researchers reported weaker excess twin sharing in beta out-of-frame sequences.

This clonotype was observed a few times. Its antigen is not known. The same sample was also studied in work on yellow fever vaccine responses in identical twins.

The chain has TRBV20-1 and TRBJ1-4; possible D gene TRBD1, 5 bases. The TCR comes from a woman aged 18-35 years in good health. Material: PBMCs. CDR3 DNA: TGCAGTGCTAGAGGTCCAGGGTTTGGGGAAAAACTGTTTTTT. This translates into CSARGPGFGEKLFF.